This passage covers 24 T cell receptor beta chains from one sample sequenced in a study of CD8 T cells in Susac syndrome. Reverse transcription of 0.5 to 1 ug RNA was performed with random hexamers. One entry per CDR3 protein results from TCRdb running MiXCR on the immunoSEQ multiplex PCR reads. The profile shows 100,000 to 150,000 distinct CDR3 sequences, around 94% of them singletons. The source material was CD8+ T cells from PBMCs. Receptor source: a human donor with Susac syndrome.

CDR3 bases: TGCGCCAGCAGCTTGGATTATGGTCAGCCCCAGCATTTT. Protein sequence: CASSLDYGQPQHF. This chain uses TRBV5-1 with TRBJ1-5, with D hard to call. The V and J ends lost 0 bases and 6 bases respectively, with 7 bases between them. The CDR3 loop spans 13 amino acids. The germline V gene has CDR1 SGHRS and CDR2 YFSETQ. Combining the CDR3 with reference TRBV5-1 and TRBJ1-5 gives the whole variable domain KAGVTQTPRYLIKTRGQQVTLSCSPISGHRSVSWYQQTPGQGLQFLFEYFSETQRNKGNFPGRFSGRQFSNSRSEMNVSTLELGDSALYLCASSLDYGQPQHFGDGTRLSIL.

The chain recombines TRBV20-1 with TRBJ1-2; D remains unclear. CDR3 length: 11 residues. Trimming cost V 5 bases and J 7 bases, with 11 bases left between them. Per the germline V gene, CDR1 is DFQATT and CDR2 is SNEGSKA (reference sequence). The CDR3 DNA is TGCAGTGCTGCCCTCGGAGGTGGCTACACCTTC. This gives the protein CSAALGGGYTF.

This sequence joins TRBV12-3 or TRBV12-4 and TRBJ2-7; TRBD1 agrees at 11 bases. The V gene end was trimmed by 6 bases and the J gene end by 4 bases; junction bases not matched to a gene: 8. There are 15 residues in the CDR3. The CDR3 loop reads CASSPEGQGAYEQYF. The DNA for the CDR3 is TGTGCCAGCAGCCCGGAAGGACAGGGGGCATACGAGCAGTACTTC.

This clonotype was seen a single time. The chain joins TRBV27 to TRBJ1-1; TRBD1 agrees at 8 bases. V shed 8 bases, J shed 1 base, and the junction held 3 bases outside the gene matches. The V gene's germline CDR1 is MNHEY and CDR2 SMNVEV (reference sequence). CDR3 length equals 13 residues. CDR3 sequence reads: CASLGQGNTEAFF. CDR3 DNA: TGTGCCAGCTTAGGACAGGGGAACACTGAAGCTTTCTTT.

This sequence joins TRBV7-6 and TRBJ1-2; 7 bases align to TRBD1. V was pared by 5 bases and J by 10 bases, with 7 bases of the junction left unmatched. Per the germline V gene, CDR1 is SGHVS and CDR2 is FNYEAQ. CDR3 size: 12 residues. The CDR3: CASSATGSDYTF. The CDR3 DNA is TGTGCCAGCAGCGCGACAGGGTCTGACTACACCTTC.

The chain uses TRBV7-8 and TRBJ2-2; 14 bases align to TRBD2. CDR1 and CDR2 (germline): SGHVS, FQNEAQ. The junction had 5 bases not matched to a gene; V was cut back by 5 bases and J by 3 bases. This CDR3 has 17 residues. For the CDR3, the DNA is TGTGCCAGCAGCCGCAGACTAGCGGGGGGGGACACCGGGGAGCTGTTTTTT. Translation gives CASSRRLAGGDTGELFF.

The rearrangement joins TRBV27 to TRBJ1-4; 10 bases align to TRBD1. V was clipped by 7 bases and J by 7 bases; unmatched bases: 6. Germline V lookup: CDR1 MNHEY, CDR2 SMNVEV (reference sequence). The CDR3 is 14 residues long. The chain's CDR3 is CASTSGTGVEKLFF. In nucleotides, the CDR3 is TGTGCCAGCACCTCCGGGACAGGGGTTGAAAAACTGTTTTTT.

This clonotype has just one count. V usage is TRBV7-2 and J usage is TRBJ2-7; 13 positions agree with TRBD2. The ends lost 1 base at V and 6 bases at J; junction bases unmatched: 6. Germline CDR1 is SGHTA and CDR2 is FQGNSA. This CDR3 is 16 amino acids long. Here the CDR3 reads CASSLVGLAGVSEQYF. The CDR3 DNA reads TGTGCCAGCAGCTTAGTTGGACTAGCGGGAGTTTCCGAGCAGTACTTC. The full variable domain, rest sourced from reference TRBV7-2 and TRBJ2-7, is GAGVSQSPSNKVTEKGKDVELRCDPISGHTALYWYRQSLGQGLEFLIYFQGNSAPDKSGLPSDRFSAERTGGSVSTLTIQRTQQEDSAVYLCASSLVGLAGVSEQYFGPGTRLTVT.

The chain is built from TRBV4-3 and TRBJ2-7; 7 bases are shared with TRBD2. The CDR3 runs 18 residues. Per germline, CDR1 LGHNA and CDR2 YSLEER. V lost 0 bases, J lost 0 bases, and 11 bases stayed unmatched. The CDR3 nucleotides are TGCGCCAGCAGCCAAGATGGGCCTAGCGGAGAATTCTCCTACGAGCAGTACTTC. Translated: CASSQDGPSGEFSYEQYF.

This clonotype was counted once. The chain couples TRBV2 to TRBJ2-2, with no clear D. V lost 5 bases to trimming and J lost 3 bases, with 10 bases between them. Germline V gives CDR1 SNHLY, CDR2 FYNNEI. This CDR3 is 14 amino acids long. CDR3 region: CASSFDPDTGELFF. The CDR3 DNA reads TGTGCCAGCAGTTTTGACCCGGACACCGGGGAGCTGTTTTTT. Full variable domain (outside the CDR3, taken from reference TRBV2 and TRBJ2-2): EPEVTQTPSHQVTQMGQEVILRCVPISNHLYFYWYRQILGQKVEFLVSFYNNEISEKSEIFDDQFSVERPDGSNFTLKIRSTKLEDSAMYFCASSFDPDTGELFFGEGSRLTVL.

This chain links TRBV4-3 with TRBJ2-7; 9 bases line up with TRBD2. The CDR3 length is 16 residues. After removal of 0 bases from V and 9 bases from J, the junction contained 12 bases not matched to a gene. Germline V gene lookup returns CDR1 LGHNA and CDR2 YSLEER. The CDR3 DNA follows: TGCGCCAGCAGCCAAGATAACCCTAGCGGGATAGGAGTGCAGTACTTC. Protein sequence: CASSQDNPSGIGVQYF.

This chain uses TRBV27 with TRBJ1-1; 7 bases fit TRBD1. The CDR3 runs 17 residues. Germline V gives CDR1 MNHEY, CDR2 SMNVEV (reference sequence). V dropped 0 bases and J dropped 0; count of bases not matched to a gene: 7. Here the CDR3 reads CASSLSGGPILNTEAFF. CDR3 nucleotides: TGTGCCAGCAGTTTATCAGGGGGCCCGATTTTGAACACTGAAGCTTTCTTT.

The count of this clonotype is one. The chain carries TRBV5-6 and TRBJ2-7; D is undetermined. The germline CDR1 and CDR2 sequences are SGHDT and YYEEEE. This CDR3 spans 14 amino acids. V lost 2 bases to trimming and J lost 7 bases, with 16 bases between them. The CDR3 DNA sequence: TGTGCCAGCAGCTTTGGGTCAGCCCCTGGGGAGCAGTACTTC. Translation gives CASSFGSAPGEQYF.

This clonotype has just one count. J is TRBJ2-7 and V is TRBV6-2 or TRBV6-3; TRBD1 agrees at 9 bases. This CDR3 is 15 amino acids long. J gave up 7 bases and V 0 bases, and 7 bases lay outside the gene matches. Per the germline V gene, CDR1 is MNHEY and CDR2 is SVGEGT. Written as DNA, the CDR3 is TGTGCCAGCAGTTACTCCGAGGGACAGGGTTTGGAGCAGTACTTC. Amino acids: CASSYSEGQGLEQYF.

The V and J genes are TRBV29-1 and TRBJ2-7, with D possibly matching TRBD2 (5 bases). Germline CDR1 is SQVTM and CDR2 is ANQGSEA. The CDR3 is 12 residues long. V was shortened by 4 bases and J by 0 bases, with 7 bases between the two germline ends. In DNA form, the CDR3 reads TGCAGCGTTGGGACTTCCTCCTACGAGCAGTACTTC. Its translation is CSVGTSSYEQYF.

This rearrangement joins TRBV24-1 to TRBJ2-2; D is undetermined. The CDR3 covers 13 residues. V shed 5 bases and J shed 3 bases, with 6 bases lying between them. The germline V gene encodes CDR1 KGHDR and CDR2 SFDVKD. The CDR3 nucleotides read TGTGCCACCAGTGCAGCCGACACCGGGGAGCTGTTTTTT. Its protein product is CATSAADTGELFF.

This clonotype was detected only once. V and J are TRBV12-3 or TRBV12-4 and TRBJ1-1, with a weak D call TRBD1 (6 bases). V was pared by 5 bases and J by 0 bases, with 19 bases between. The length of the CDR3 is 17 residues. As DNA, the CDR3 is TGTGCCAGCAGTCTAGGCCCCGAGACAGGCCTGAACACTGAAGCTTTCTTT. This translates into CASSLGPETGLNTEAFF.

The table lists this clonotype with a few counts. This chain connects TRBV5-1 to TRBJ2-7; TRBD1 matches at 7 bases. Unmatched junction bases numbered 5, after V lost 2 bases and J lost 3 bases. Germline V gives CDR1 SGHRS, CDR2 YFSETQ. The CDR3 runs 14 residues. CDR3 region: CASSLRDRDYEQYF. The CDR3 nucleotides read TGCGCCAGCAGCTTACGGGACAGAGACTACGAGCAGTACTTC.

The chain is built from TRBV12-3 or TRBV12-4 and TRBJ2-7, with 8 bases fitting TRBD2. Trimming took 3 bases from V and 5 from J; bases not matched to a gene: 6. This CDR3 has 14 residues. CDR3 bases: TGTGCCAGCAGTTTTGGGACTAGTGTCGACGAGCAGTACTTC. Residues: CASSFGTSVDEQYF.

The genes are TRBV2 and TRBJ1-1; TRBD1 is a possible D gene (5 bases). The germline V gene has CDR1 SNHLY and CDR2 FYNNEI. V lost 7 bases and J lost 4, with 16 bases in between. The length of the CDR3 is 14 residues. The CDR3 bases are TGTGCCAGCACTGGGGGAGACGGGGTCACTGAAGCTTTCTTT. Translating gives CASTGGDGVTEAFF.

The V and J genes are TRBV29-1 and TRBJ1-1; D unclear. Trimming shortened V by 4 bases and J by 4 bases, and 10 bases separated the two germline ends. Germline loops: CDR1 SQVTM, CDR2 ANQGSEA. This CDR3 is built from 12 residues. The DNA of the CDR3 is TGCAGCGTTGTTGTCAGGTCCACTGAAGCTTTCTTT. Translation gives CSVVVRSTEAFF.

The V and J genes are TRBV12-3 or TRBV12-4 and TRBJ1-2, with 7 bases fitting TRBD1. Trimming at V came to 6 bases and at J to 5 bases, leaving 3 bases not matched to a gene. The CDR3 length is 12 residues. The CDR3 bases are TGTGCCAGCAGCGACAGGGAGTATGGCTACACCTTC. As protein: CASSDREYGYTF.

Only one count was recorded for this clonotype. The gene calls are TRBV20-1 and TRBJ2-3; D unresolved. Per germline, CDR1 DFQATT and CDR2 SNEGSKA (reference sequence). V lost 6 bases to trimming and J lost 0 bases, with 22 bases between them. The CDR3 contains 17 residues. The CDR3 loop reads CSATSLLGTQSTDTQYF. In nucleotides, the CDR3 is TGCAGTGCCACCTCTCTCCTGGGTACCCAGAGCACAGATACGCAGTATTTT.

The chain is built from TRBV7-8 and TRBJ2-4; 8 bases are shared with TRBD1. The CDR3 loop spans 14 amino acids. With V trimmed by 2 bases and J by 5 bases, 2 bases remained unmatched. Germline-derived CDR1 and CDR2 are SGHVS and FQNEAQ. The CDR3 DNA reads as TGTGCCAGCAGCTTATTGGGACAGGAAAACATTCAGTACTTC. Its protein product is CASSLLGQENIQYF.